These T cell receptor beta chains were read from a single sample in a study of STAT5B mutations in CD4+ large granular lymphocyte leukemia. TCRdb's copy holds only in-frame clones and misses some; the assay was immunoSEQ multiplex PCR. Among more than 6,000 clones listed, about 76% were seen once. Source material: PBMCs. Source of these receptors: a woman in her sixties or seventies with CD4+ T-cell large granular lymphocyte leukemia. CDR3s include the opening cysteine and the closing phenylalanine or tryptophan. A D gene is named only where the DNA matches it firmly. The size of a clone is reported for some rows only, either as once, few or many, or as a class for expanded clones.

J gene: TRBJ1-5; V gene: TRBV18; clone size: -; D gene: TRBD1; CDR3 DNA: TGTGCCAGCTCACGGGACAGGGGGTCTTATAGCAATCAGCCCCAGCATTTT; CDR3 protein: CASSRDRGSYSNQPQHF
J gene: TRBJ2-1; V gene: TRBV19; clone size: -; D gene: -; CDR3 DNA: TGTGCCAGTGCCATGACTCTACCCTACAATGAGCAGTTCTTC; CDR3 protein: CASAMTLPYNEQFF
J gene: TRBJ1-2; V gene: TRBV28; clone size: -; D gene: TRBD1; CDR3 DNA: TGTGCCAGCGGGACAGGGTTGGGGGACGGCTACACCTTC; CDR3 protein: CASGTGLGDGYTF
J gene: TRBJ2-5; V gene: TRBV2; clone size: -; D gene: -; CDR3 DNA: TGTGCCAGCAGTTTCGACCTGCAAGAGACCCAGTACTTC; CDR3 protein: CASSFDLQETQYF
J gene: TRBJ1-1; V gene: TRBV7-2; clone size: few; D gene: -; CDR3 DNA: TGTGCCAGCAGCTTAAGGAGGGTTGGGGCAGAGAACACTGAAGCTTTCTTT; CDR3 protein: CASSLRRVGAENTEAFF
J gene: TRBJ2-2; V gene: TRBV5-4; clone size: medium-sized; D gene: -; CDR3 DNA: TGTGCCAGCAGCTTCGATCGTATCGGGGAGCTGTTTTTT; CDR3 protein: CASSFDRIGELFF
J gene: TRBJ2-7; V gene: TRBV11-2; clone size: -; D gene: TRBD2; CDR3 DNA: TGTGCCAGCAGCTTGTTCCCGACTAGCGGGAGTTACGAGCAGTACTTC; CDR3 protein: CASSLFPTSGSYEQYF
J gene: TRBJ2-5; V gene: TRBV10-3; clone size: -; D gene: TRBD1; CDR3 DNA: TGTGCCACAGGACAGGGGAAAGAGACCCAGTACTTC; CDR3 protein: CATGQGKETQYF
J gene: TRBJ1-2; V gene: TRBV28; clone size: -; D gene: TRBD1; CDR3 DNA: TGTGCCAGCAGTTTAGCAGGGGGATATGGCTACACCTTC; CDR3 protein: CASSLAGGYGYTF
J gene: TRBJ1-1; V gene: TRBV6-5; clone size: few; D gene: -; CDR3 DNA: TGTGCCACTAGCGGGCGGAACACTGAAGCTTTCTTT; CDR3 protein: CATSGRNTEAFF
J gene: TRBJ2-7; V gene: TRBV15; clone size: -; D gene: TRBD2; CDR3 DNA: TGTGCCACCAGCAGAGACCTATTACTAGCGGGAGTATACGAGCAGTACTTC; CDR3 protein: CATSRDLLLAGVYEQYF
J gene: TRBJ1-1; V gene: TRBV28; clone size: -; D gene: -; CDR3 DNA: TGTGCCAGCAGTTTATACGGACTCCTTGCACCTGAAGCTTTCTTT; CDR3 protein: CASSLYGLLAPEAFF
J gene: TRBJ1-2; V gene: TRBV19; clone size: -; D gene: TRBD1; CDR3 DNA: TGTGCCAGTAGTTTTCTCCGGACAGGGGTAGATGGCTACACCTTC; CDR3 protein: CASSFLRTGVDGYTF
J gene: TRBJ1-1; V gene: TRBV19; clone size: -; D gene: -; CDR3 DNA: TGTGCCAGTAGTATATCGGCAGGGGAAGCTTTCTTT; CDR3 protein: CASSISAGEAFF
J gene: TRBJ1-2; V gene: TRBV27; clone size: -; D gene: -; CDR3 DNA: TGTGCCAGCAGCTACCGGGACCGTAGCGGCTACACCTTC; CDR3 protein: CASSYRDRSGYTF
J gene: TRBJ2-2; V gene: TRBV7-2; clone size: -; D gene: -; CDR3 DNA: TGTGCCAGCAGCTTACGAAGGTTCGGGGAGCTGTTTTTT; CDR3 protein: CASSLRRFGELFF
J gene: TRBJ2-1; V gene: TRBV2; clone size: -; D gene: TRBD2; CDR3 DNA: TGTGCCAGCAGTGGGACTAGGGCTGAGCAGTTCTTC; CDR3 protein: CASSGTRAEQFF
J gene: TRBJ1-4; V gene: TRBV5-8; clone size: once; D gene: TRBD1; CDR3 DNA: TGTGCCAGCTTTAGGACAGGGGCAGCTGAAAAACTGTTTTTT; CDR3 protein: CASFRTGAAEKLFF